This TCR beta chain was identified in a study of cytomegalovirus exposure and HLA in healthy donors. Use of 60 Vbeta and 13 Jbeta primers characterized the PCR. Original processing methods: In a later analysis, the count reached 76 million or so unique TCR beta chains, with 9 million to 11 million shared. Generated by immunoSEQ multiplex PCR, the TCRdb table keeps only in-frame clones and is missing some. V, J and clone size are those of that table, while D and trimming were read from the DNA. The sample lists 150,000 to 200,000 clones, around 79% occurring once. Comment on this clone: Its antigen remains unknown.

Overall study results and limits: The records held CMV serostatus as the only immune exposure information.

The CDR3 is 16 residues long. Germline values: CDR1 WSHSY, CDR2 SAAADI. V lost 6 bases to trimming and J lost 0 bases; unmatched junction nucleotides: 7. The chain couples TRBV10-2 to TRBJ2-1; 8 bases line up with TRBD2. Sequenced material: PBMCs. This TCR came from a woman aged 45-59 years in good health and CMV-seronegative. CDR3 nucleotides: TGCGCCAGCAGCCCTCGCGGGGGGAGCTCCTACAATGAGCAGTTCTTC. The encoded protein is CASSPRGGSSYNEQFF.